This TCR beta chain derives from a study of T-cell reconstitution after alpha-beta-depleted transplantation in children. TCRbeta library construction was performed incorporating unique molecular identifiers. One entry per CDR3 protein results from TCRdb running MiXCR on the PCR reads. The table records some 280,000 distinct CDR3 sequences, around 9.6% of them present only once. V was pared by 5 bases and J by 3 bases, with 10 bases between. The CDR3 sequence is 12 residues long. Germline loops: CDR1 DFQATT, CDR2 SNEGSKA (reference sequence). This receptor was taken from a human donor who donated a stem cell graft to a child with SCID. The material was PBMCs from the stem cell graft donor, obtained from the stem cell graft. J is TRBJ1-1 and V is TRBV20-1, with D unclear. In DNA form, the CDR3 reads TGCAGTGCTCCACGGCCCTACACTGAAGCTTTCTTT. It encodes CSAPRPYTEAFF.